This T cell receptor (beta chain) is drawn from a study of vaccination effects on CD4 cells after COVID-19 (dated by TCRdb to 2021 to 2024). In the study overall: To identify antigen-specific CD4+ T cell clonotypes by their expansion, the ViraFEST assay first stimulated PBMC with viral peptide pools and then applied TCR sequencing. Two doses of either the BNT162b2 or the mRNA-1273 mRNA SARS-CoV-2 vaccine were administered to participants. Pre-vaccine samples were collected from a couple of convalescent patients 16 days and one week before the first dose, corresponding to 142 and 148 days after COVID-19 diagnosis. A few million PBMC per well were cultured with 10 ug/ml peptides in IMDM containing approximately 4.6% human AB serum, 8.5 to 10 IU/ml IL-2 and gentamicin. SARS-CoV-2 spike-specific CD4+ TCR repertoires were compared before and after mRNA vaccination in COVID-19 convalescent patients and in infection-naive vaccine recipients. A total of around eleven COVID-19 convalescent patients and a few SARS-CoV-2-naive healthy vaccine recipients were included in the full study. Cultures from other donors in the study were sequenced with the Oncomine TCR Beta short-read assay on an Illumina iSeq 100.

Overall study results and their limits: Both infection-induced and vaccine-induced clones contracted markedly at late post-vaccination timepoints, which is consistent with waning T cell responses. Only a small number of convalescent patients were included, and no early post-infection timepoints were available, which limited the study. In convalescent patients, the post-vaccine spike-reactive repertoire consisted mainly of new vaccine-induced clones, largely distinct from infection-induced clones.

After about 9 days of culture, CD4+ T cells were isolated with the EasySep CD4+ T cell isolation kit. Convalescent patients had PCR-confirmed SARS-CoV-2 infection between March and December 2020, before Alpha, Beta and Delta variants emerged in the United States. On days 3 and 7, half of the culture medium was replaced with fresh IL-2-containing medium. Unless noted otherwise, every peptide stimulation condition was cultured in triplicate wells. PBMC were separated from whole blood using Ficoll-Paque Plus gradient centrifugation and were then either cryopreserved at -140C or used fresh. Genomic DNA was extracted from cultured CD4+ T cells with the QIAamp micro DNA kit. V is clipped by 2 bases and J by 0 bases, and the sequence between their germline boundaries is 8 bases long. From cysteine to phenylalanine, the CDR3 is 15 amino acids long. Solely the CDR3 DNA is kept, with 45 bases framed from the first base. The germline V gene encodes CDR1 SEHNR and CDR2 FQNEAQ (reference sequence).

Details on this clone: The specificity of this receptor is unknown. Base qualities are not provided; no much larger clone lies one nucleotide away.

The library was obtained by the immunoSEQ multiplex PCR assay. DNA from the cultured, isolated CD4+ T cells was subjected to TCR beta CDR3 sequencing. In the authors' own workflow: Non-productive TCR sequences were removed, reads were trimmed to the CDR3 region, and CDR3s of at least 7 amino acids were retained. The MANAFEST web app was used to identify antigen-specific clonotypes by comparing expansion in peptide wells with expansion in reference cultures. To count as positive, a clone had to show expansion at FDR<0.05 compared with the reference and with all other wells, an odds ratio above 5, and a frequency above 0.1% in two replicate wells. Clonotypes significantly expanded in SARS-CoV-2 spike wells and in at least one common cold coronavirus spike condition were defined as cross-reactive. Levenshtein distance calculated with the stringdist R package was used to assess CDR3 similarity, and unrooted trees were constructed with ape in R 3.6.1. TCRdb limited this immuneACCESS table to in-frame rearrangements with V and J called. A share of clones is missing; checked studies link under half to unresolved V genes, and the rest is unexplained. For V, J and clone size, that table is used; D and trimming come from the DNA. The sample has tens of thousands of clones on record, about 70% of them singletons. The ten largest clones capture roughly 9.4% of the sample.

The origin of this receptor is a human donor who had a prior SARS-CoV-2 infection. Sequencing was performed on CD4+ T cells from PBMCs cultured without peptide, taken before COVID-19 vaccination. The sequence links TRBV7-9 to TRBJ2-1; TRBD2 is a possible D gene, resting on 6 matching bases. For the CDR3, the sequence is CASSLRLVSYNEQFF. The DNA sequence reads TGTGCCAGCAGCTTAAGACTAGTCTCCTACAATGAGCAGTTCTTC. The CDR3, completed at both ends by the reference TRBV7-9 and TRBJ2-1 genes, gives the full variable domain DTGVSQNPRHKITKRGQNVTFRCDPISEHNRLYWYRQTLGQGPEFLTYFQNEAQLEKSRLLSDRFSAERPKGSFSTLEIQRTEQGDSAMYLCASSLRLVSYNEQFFGPGTRLTVL.